The rows below give T cell receptor beta chains drawn from one sample of a study of CD8 T cells in ankylosing spondylitis. TCRdb reanalysed the 5' RACE reads using MiXCR and keeps one entry per CDR3 protein. The sample contains fewer than 200,000 distinct CDR3 sequences, roughly 18% of which appear only once. Sequenced: blood, either unsorted or a sorted T cell fraction (not recorded which). These receptors came from a male donor between 5 and 29 years old with ankylosing spondylitis or in good health (not recorded which). Each CDR3 is given with its conserved first and last residue. The order of the fields is V gene, clone size, J gene, D gene, CDR3 protein, CDR3 DNA. The D gene is left open where the match is weak. The size field is filled for only some rows; it gives once, few, many or a size class.

TRBV7-8	NA	TRBJ2-2	NA	CASSLSGQGTGELFF	TGTGCCAGCAGCTTATCGGGGCAAGGGACCGGGGAGCTGTTTTTT
TRBV12-3/TRBV12-4	many	TRBJ2-3	TRBD2	CASSLGTSGVTQYF	TGTGCCAGCAGTCTCGGGACTAGCGGCGTTACGCAGTATTTT
TRBV25-1	many	TRBJ2-7	TRBD1	CASQNRGRKDF	TGTGCCAGTCAGAACAGGGGGCGCAAGGACTTC
TRBV6-5	many	TRBJ2-4	TRBD2	CASSPTGSGTSGNVWAKNIQYF	TGTGCCAGCAGCCCAACTGGATCCGGGACTAGCGGGAACGTTTGGGCCAAAAACATTCAGTACTTC
TRBV7-2	few	TRBJ1-6	NA	CASSLLQGGVTQASPLHF	TGTGCCAGCAGCTTATTGCAGGGTGGGGTGACGCAAGCTTCACCCCTCCACTTT
TRBV20-1	many	TRBJ2-1	NA	CSARDLGSYNEQFF	TGCAGTGCTAGAGATCTGGGATCCTACAATGAGCAGTTCTTC
TRBV5-1	many	TRBJ2-3	NA	CASSQSAADTQYF	TGCGCCAGCAGCCAGTCAGCGGCAGATACGCAGTATTTT
TRBV11-2	many	TRBJ1-3	NA	CASSLEPPGNTIYF	TGTGCCAGCAGCCTTGAGCCACCTGGAAACACCATATATTTT
TRBV4-1	many	TRBJ2-5	TRBD2	CASRVSEGLMETQYF	TGCGCCAGCAGGGTGTCGGAGGGACTAATGGAGACCCAGTACTTC
TRBV10-3	many	TRBJ2-1	NA	CAASRDSNYNEQFF	TGTGCCGCGAGCCGGGACTCAAATTACAATGAGCAGTTCTTC
TRBV12-3/TRBV12-4	NA	TRBJ2-3	TRBD2	CASSSLAGQRTDTQYF	TGTGCCAGCAGTTCTTTAGCGGGACAACGGACAGATACGCAGTATTTT
TRBV5-5	NA	TRBJ2-5	NA	CASSYAGVQETQYF	TGTGCCAGCAGCTATGCCGGGGTGCAAGAGACCCAGTACTTC
TRBV11-2	many	TRBJ2-1	NA	CASSAGLYNEQFF	TGTGCCAGCAGCGCCGGGTTATACAATGAGCAGTTCTTC
TRBV6-2/TRBV6-3	many	TRBJ2-2	NA	CASTWVDTGELFF	TGTGCCAGCACCTGGGTAGACACCGGGGAGCTGTTTTTT
TRBV3-1	NA	TRBJ2-4	NA	CASSQDWGKRIQYF	TGTGCCAGCAGCCAAGATTGGGGAAAAAGAATTCAGTACTTC
TRBV7-6	many	TRBJ2-3	NA	CASSSTPGTRDTQYF	TGTGCCAGCAGCTCGACCCCCGGAACTCGGGATACGCAGTATTTT
TRBV7-2	many	TRBJ2-5	TRBD2	CASSLKGPGRAGKETQYF	TGTGCCAGCAGCTTAAAGGGGCCTGGGAGGGCCGGAAAAGAGACCCAGTACTTC
TRBV4-3	many	TRBJ2-1	NA	CASSQDRGSSYNEQFF	TGCGCCAGCAGCCAAGATCGGGGGAGCTCCTACAATGAGCAGTTCTTC
TRBV3-1	NA	TRBJ1-5	NA	CASSQGARNQPQHF	TGTGCCAGCAGCCAAGGAGCACGAAATCAGCCCCAGCATTTT
TRBV24-1	many	TRBJ2-1	TRBD2	CATSEREGLNEQFF	TGTGCCACCAGTGAGAGGGAGGGCCTAAATGAGCAGTTCTTC
TRBV12-3/TRBV12-4	many	TRBJ2-3	TRBD2	CASSPGGGVQYF	TGTGCCAGCAGCCCCGGGGGGGGGGTGCAGTATTTT
TRBV7-8	few	TRBJ2-5	NA	CASIGGSGTQYF	TGTGCCAGCATTGGGGGAAGCGGGACCCAGTACTTC
TRBV7-2	many	TRBJ2-5	NA	CASSRGAEQETQYF	TGTGCCAGCAGCCGGGGGGCGGAACAAGAGACCCAGTACTTC
TRBV12-3/TRBV12-4	many	TRBJ2-1	TRBD2	CASRGTSADVLQFF	TGTGCCAGCAGAGGAACTAGCGCGGACGTGTTACAGTTCTTC
TRBV12-3/TRBV12-4	many	TRBJ1-2	NA	CASSLSGAAGYGYTF	TGTGCCAGCAGTTTAAGTGGGGCAGCGGGCTATGGCTACACCTTC
TRBV12-3/TRBV12-4	many	TRBJ2-1	TRBD2	CASRTSDEQFF	TGTGCCAGCAGGACTAGCGATGAGCAGTTCTTC
TRBV20-1	many	TRBJ2-5	NA	CSSQVSETQYF	TGCAGTTCCCAAGTATCGGAGACCCAGTACTTC
TRBV29-1	few	TRBJ2-7	NA	CSVEGQGGYEQYF	TGCAGCGTTGAAGGACAGGGAGGTTACGAGCAGTACTTC
TRBV15	many	TRBJ2-5	TRBD1	CATSVPGQEETQYF	TGTGCCACCAGCGTCCCGGGACAGGAAGAGACCCAGTACTTC
TRBV10-3	many	TRBJ2-7	NA	CAISGQGGSYEQYF	TGTGCCATCAGTGGTCAGGGGGGGTCATACGAGCAGTACTTC
TRBV20-1	many	TRBJ2-7	TRBD1	CSARSGQVYEQYF	TGCAGTGCTCGCTCGGGACAGGTCTACGAGCAGTACTTC
TRBV29-1	many	TRBJ2-3	TRBD2	CSVIKTSGRGTDTQYF	TGCAGCGTGATTAAGACTAGCGGGAGGGGCACAGATACGCAGTATTTT
TRBV29-1	many	TRBJ2-3	NA	CSGGSTDTQYF	TGCAGCGGCGGAAGCACAGATACGCAGTATTTT
TRBV6-5	NA	TRBJ1-1	NA	CASSYSGHGPNTEAFF	TGTGCCAGCAGTTACTCGGGACACGGCCCGAACACTGAAGCTTTCTTT
TRBV29-1	NA	TRBJ2-1	NA	CSVEDPEQFF	TGCAGCGTTGAAGACCCAGAGCAGTTCTTC
TRBV6-6	many	TRBJ2-4	TRBD1	CASEGRQGTLAKNIQYF	TGTGCCAGCGAGGGGAGACAGGGCACCCTAGCCAAAAACATTCAGTACTTC
TRBV2	many	TRBJ2-3	NA	CASSSDRSADTQYF	TGTGCCAGCAGTTCCGACAGGAGCGCAGATACGCAGTATTTT
TRBV29-1	many	TRBJ2-1	NA	CSVAFDTSYNEQFF	TGCAGCGTTGCCTTTGACACGTCCTACAATGAGCAGTTCTTC
TRBV12-3/TRBV12-4	many	TRBJ1-1	NA	CASSVVNTEAFF	TGTGCCAGCAGTGTAGTGAACACTGAAGCTTTCTTT
TRBV15	many	TRBJ1-2	NA	CATSREDNNYGYTF	TGTGCCACCAGCAGAGAGGATAATAACTATGGCTACACCTTC
TRBV20-1	NA	TRBJ2-7	NA	CSARVLHEQYF	TGCAGTGCTAGAGTTTTACACGAGCAGTACTTC
TRBV6-2/TRBV6-3	NA	TRBJ2-1	NA	CASNKLGSSYNEQFF	TGTGCCAGCAACAAGTTAGGGAGCTCCTACAATGAGCAGTTCTTC
TRBV12-3/TRBV12-4	many	TRBJ2-3	NA	CASSPPGVNTQYF	TGTGCCAGCAGTCCCCCTGGGGTCAATACGCAGTATTTT
TRBV6-6	NA	TRBJ2-7	NA	CASNTRDSRQYF	TGTGCCAGCAATACCCGGGACTCTCGGCAGTACTTC
TRBV3-1	many	TRBJ2-1	TRBD2	CASSPSGGSSYNEQFF	TGTGCCAGCAGTCCAAGCGGGGGGAGCTCCTACAATGAGCAGTTCTTC
TRBV5-1	many	TRBJ2-1	NA	CASSLAVVGVRHNEQFF	TGCGCCAGCAGCTTGGCCGTCGTGGGAGTTCGCCACAATGAGCAGTTCTTC
TRBV4-2	NA	TRBJ1-4	NA	CASSQDTGSDEKLFF	TGTGCCAGCAGCCAAGATACAGGGAGTGATGAAAAACTGTTTTTT
TRBV2	many	TRBJ1-6	TRBD1	CASSVAGGISPLHF	TGTGCCAGCTCAGTCGCAGGGGGTATTTCACCCCTCCACTTT
TRBV4-1	NA	TRBJ2-3	NA	CASSQDGLTDTQYF	TGCGCCAGCAGCCAAGATGGGCTTACAGATACGCAGTATTTT
TRBV12-3/TRBV12-4	many	TRBJ2-1	TRBD2	CASSLQGLGLAGNEQFF	TGTGCCAGCAGTTTGCAGGGGTTAGGGCTAGCGGGAAATGAGCAGTTCTTC
TRBV6-5	NA	TRBJ2-1	TRBD2	CASSYSGLAGVEQFF	TGTGCCAGCAGTTACTCGGGACTAGCGGGAGTTGAGCAGTTCTTC
TRBV20-1	many	TRBJ2-5	NA	CSARREAQYF	TGCAGTGCTCGCAGGGAGGCCCAGTACTTC
TRBV7-9	many	TRBJ2-1	NA	CASSSQGLRFF	TGTGCCAGCAGCTCACAGGGCTTAAGGTTCTTC
TRBV7-2	NA	TRBJ2-3	NA	CARGGPTADTQYF	TGTGCCAGGGGCGGACCAACGGCAGATACGCAGTATTTT